One and the same sample provided the 21 T cell receptor beta chains below, sequenced in a study of beta chain features in type 1 diabetes. Antigen specificity for these receptors is unknown. Study-level results: All four CD4+ subsets of Type 1 diabetes patients contained TCRB CDR3s that were moderately but significantly shorter.

Expressed TCRB transcripts were sequenced, since all the RNA that had been isolated was reverse transcribed. Measured with immunoSEQ multiplex PCR; TCRdb has only the in-frame clones, and not every one. The repertoire holds about 660,000 clones, with 11% to 15% as singletons. Specimen: naive CD4+ T cells from blood. These receptors were collected from a man younger than 35 with type 1 diabetes.

The chain recombines TRBV4-1 with TRBJ2-1; D is unresolved. The V gene lost 0 bases and the J gene lost 9 bases, with 9 bases spanning the gap. Germline-derived CDR1 and CDR2 are MGHRA and YSYEKL. This CDR3 comprises 13 residues. The CDR3 sequence: CASSQEESSEQFF. CDR3 coding DNA: TGCGCCAGCAGCCAAGAAGAGTCTAGTGAGCAGTTCTTC.

This clone was counted only a few times. The V gene is TRBV6-5, the J gene TRBJ1-3, with D uncertain. From germline, CDR1 is MNHEY and CDR2 SVGAGI. The CDR3 contains 14 residues. The germline V and J ends were trimmed by 5 bases and 0 bases, with 8 bases remaining between them. CDR3 DNA sequence: TGTGCCAGCAGTCCGACCCTCTCTGGAAACACCATATATTTT. This sequence encodes CASSPTLSGNTIYF.

This clone was observed a few times. The rearrangement uses TRBV19 and TRBJ2-7, with D perhaps matching TRBD2 (6 bases). The germline gives CDR1 LNHDA, CDR2 SQIVND (reference sequence). The CDR3 loop spans 11 amino acids. Trimming pared 5 bases from V and 9 bases from J, leaving 11 bases between. The CDR3 protein is CASSGGSVQYF. In DNA, the CDR3 is TGTGCCAGTAGTGGGGGGAGCGTGCAGTACTTC.

V and J are TRBV5-4 and TRBJ2-1; D unclear. CDR3 length equals 14 residues. In germline, CDR1 is SGHNT, CDR2 YYREEE (reference sequence). Trimming left V 1 base short and J 7 bases short, with 12 bases between. In DNA form, the CDR3 reads TGTGCCAGCAGCTTGCTGAAGGGTGGGAATGAGCAGTTCTTC. Protein sequence: CASSLLKGGNEQFF.

This clone was observed a few times. V and J are TRBV29-1 and TRBJ1-1; 7 bases are a match to TRBD1. In germline, CDR1 is SQVTM, CDR2 ANQGSEA. The CDR3 contains 13 residues. Losses at the gene ends were 5 bases for V and 5 bases for J; bases not matched to a gene: 8. Here the CDR3 DNA reads TGCAGCGTTACAAAGGGGGCTAGGACTGAAGCTTTCTTT. Protein: CSVTKGARTEAFF.

J is TRBJ2-6 and V is TRBV2; 7 nucleotides match TRBD1. J lost 0 bases, V lost 10 bases, and 9 bases had no gene match. The germline V gene encodes CDR1 SNHLY and CDR2 FYNNEI. The CDR3 is made up of 16 amino acids. Written as DNA, the CDR3 is TGTGCCACCACTCCGGGACAGTACTCTGGGGCCAACGTCCTGACTTTC. It is translated as CATTPGQYSGANVLTF.

The chain couples TRBV6-5 to TRBJ2-7; D uncertain. Germline assignment: CDR1 MNHEY and CDR2 SVGAGI. The CDR3 has 13 amino acids. With 5 bases removed from V and 3 bases from J, the gap between germline ends came to 11 bases. CDR3 protein: CASSEDGLYEQYF. CDR3 DNA: TGTGCCAGCAGTGAGGATGGCCTCTACGAGCAGTACTTC.

Only a few counts were recorded for this clone. The chain couples TRBV30 to TRBJ1-2, with D possibly being TRBD1 (6 bases). V lost 1 base and J 4 bases, leaving 22 bases between the germline ends. Germline V gene sequence: CDR1 GTSNPN, CDR2 SVGIG (reference sequence). This CDR3 is built from 17 residues. CDR3 residues: CAWSARGTYVRAYGYTF. CDR3 bases: TGTGCCTGGAGTGCCAGGGGCACCTACGTTCGTGCCTATGGCTACACCTTC.

V gene TRBV2 combines with J gene TRBJ1-5; maybe TRBD1 (6 bases). Deletions cut 1 base from V and 2 bases from J, with 9 bases between. Germline CDR1 and CDR2: SNHLY and FYNNEI. This CDR3 is built from 15 residues. The CDR3: CASSEGGLGNQPQHF. For the CDR3, the DNA is TGTGCCAGCAGTGAAGGGGGGCTGGGCAATCAGCCCCAGCATTTT.

The rearrangement links TRBV7-2 to TRBJ1-5; no clear D. Trimming pared 1 base from V and 5 bases from J, leaving 15 bases between. Looked up from germline, CDR1 is SGHTA and CDR2 is FQGNSA. This CDR3 contains 16 residues. The CDR3 region has the DNA TGTGCCAGCAGCTTAGAAATAGTCAGTTCGTATCAGCCCCAGCATTTT. It translates to CASSLEIVSSYQPQHF.

This clone was found a few times. The chain recombines TRBV30 with TRBJ1-5; D is uncertain. The CDR3 extends over 12 amino acids. Germline CDR1 is GTSNPN and CDR2 is SVGIG (reference sequence). Deletions cut 5 bases from V and 3 bases from J, with 8 bases between. DNA of the CDR3: TGTGCCTGGGGGCAGGTCAATCAGCCCCAGCATTTT. Its protein is CAWGQVNQPQHF.

V and J are TRBV18 and TRBJ2-1, with a weak D call TRBD1 (6 bases). CDR1 and CDR2 (germline): KGHSH, LQKENI. CDR3 size: 12 residues. V dropped 3 bases and J dropped 8 bases, with 8 bases sitting between them. The chain's CDR3 is CASSPDSYEQFF. Here the CDR3 DNA reads TGTGCCAGCTCACCGGACAGCTATGAGCAGTTCTTC.

This clone was found a few times. The chain recombines TRBV30 with TRBJ1-2; 7 bases fit TRBD1. The trim removed 3 bases at V and 4 bases at J, leaving 8 bases unmatched. Germline loops: CDR1 GTSNPN, CDR2 SVGIG (reference sequence). The length of the CDR3 is 14 residues. CDR3 nucleotides: TGTGCCTGGAGCTCGACAGGGAGGACCTATGGCTACACCTTC. Translation: CAWSSTGRTYGYTF.

On this clone: Other nucleotide sequences in the sample specify the same CDR3. The CDR3 reads CASRPGQGAYEQYF. CDR3 coding DNA: TGTGCCAGCAGGCCGGGACAGGGAGCCTACGAGCAGTACTTC. This chain uses TRBV6-5 with TRBJ2-7, with TRBD1 identical over 9 bases. The V and J ends lost 6 bases and 2 bases, in that order; junction bases with no gene match: 5. There are 14 residues in the CDR3. Germline loops: CDR1 MNHEY, CDR2 SVGAGI.

There are a few counts of this clone. The chain has TRBV7-2 and TRBJ1-4; D is uncertain. Trimming removed 5 bases from V and 3 bases from J, with 13 bases in between. The CDR3 spans 15 residues. Germline V gives CDR1 SGHTA, CDR2 FQGNSA. The CDR3 DNA is TGTGCCAGCAGCCGCGGGGTGAGATCTAATGAAAAACTGTTTTTT. Protein product: CASSRGVRSNEKLFF.

This clone came up many times. The rearrangement links TRBV13 to TRBJ2-1; D may match TRBD1 or TRBD2 (6 bases each). Germline CDR1 reads PRHDT; CDR2 reads FYEKMQ (reference sequence). The V gene lost 10 bases and the J gene lost 0 bases, with 13 bases spanning the gap. The length of the CDR3 is 14 residues. The CDR3 sequence is CATKGGSSYNEQFF. The CDR3 DNA is TGTGCCACCAAGGGGGGTTCCTCCTACAATGAGCAGTTCTTC.

The genes are TRBV30 and TRBJ2-1; 10 nucleotides align to TRBD2. CDR3 length equals 15 residues. CDR1 is GTSNPN, CDR2 SVGIG, per germline (reference sequence). V trimming: 1 base; J trimming: 0 bases; junction bases outside the gene matches: 0. The CDR3 loop is CAWSGLAGSYNEQFF. In nucleotides, the CDR3 is TGTGCCTGGAGTGGACTAGCGGGCTCCTACAATGAGCAGTTCTTC.

J is TRBJ2-2 and V is TRBV7-9; 7 bases are a match to TRBD1. Germline V gene data show CDR1 as SEHNR and CDR2 as FQNEAQ (reference sequence). The CDR3 runs to 15 residues. Germline trimming cut 4 bases from V and 5 bases from J; bases unmatched to any gene: 7. The CDR3 spells CASSSGGVRTGELFF. CDR3 sequence (DNA): TGTGCCAGCAGCTCAGGGGGAGTAAGAACCGGGGAGCTGTTTTTT.

The chain recombines TRBV29-1 with TRBJ1-4; 7 bases align to TRBD1. The V segment lost 5 bases and the J segment 8 bases; nucleotides outside the gene matches: 8. The CDR3 length is 13 residues. Per germline, CDR1 SQVTM and CDR2 ANQGSEA. CDR3 in DNA: TGCAGCGTTAGTCGACAGGGTTGGGAAAAACTGTTTTTT. It codes for CSVSRQGWEKLFF.

There are a few counts of this clone. The chain recombines TRBV7-9 with TRBJ1-1, with D hard to call. This CDR3 has 14 residues. Germline V gene lookup returns CDR1 SEHNR and CDR2 FQNEAQ (reference sequence). Deletions cut 7 bases from V and 3 bases from J, with 15 bases between. CDR3: CASITVPVHTEAFF. CDR3 DNA: TGTGCCAGCATAACGGTTCCGGTGCACACTGAAGCTTTCTTT.

The V gene is TRBV7-2, the J gene TRBJ2-5, with D possibly TRBD2 on 5 matching bases. The DNA end is more similar to TRBJ2-7, so the J call may be wrong. Germline values: CDR1 SGHTA, CDR2 FQGNSA. The CDR3 spans 15 residues. The CDR3 loop is CASSLVASPTYEQYF. CDR3 nucleotide sequence: TGTGCCAGCAGCTTAGTGGCTAGCCCTACCTACGAGCAGTACTTC.